This T cell receptor beta chain comes out of a study of a mutant IDH1 vaccine in newly diagnosed glioma. The wider study: Once 4-6 weeks had passed after radiotherapy alone, vaccination started, or it started with temozolomide cycles. Receipt of radiotherapy, temozolomide, or both preceded the study, and most received both.

Libraries were prepared by immunoSEQ multiplex PCR; TCRdb keeps only in-frame clonotypes and omits some of them. The data contain about 47,000 clones, approximately 90% of them singletons. The time point was: week 35, safety follow-up. The vaccine gave 300 ug of a 20-mer mutant IDH1 peptide subcutaneously per dose. Concerning this clone itself: As yet, its antigen is unknown.

Germline V gives CDR1 SQVTM, CDR2 ANQGSEA. This CDR3 is built from 12 residues. Trimming removed 8 bases from V and 6 bases from J; junction bases left unmatched: 7. The rearrangement uses TRBV29-1 and TRBJ1-2; 9 bases are a match to TRBD1. Material: PBMCs, obtained from a glioma patient whose treatment included an IDH1 peptide vaccine. The TCR comes from a woman between 40 and 55 years old with glioma. The CDR3 bases are TGCAGCTGCGCCGGGACAGGGAATGGCTACACCTTC. This codes for CSCAGTGNGYTF. The full variable domain, its missing parts supplied by reference TRBV29-1 and TRBJ1-2, is SAVISQKPSRDICQRGTSLTIQCQVDSQVTMMFWYRQQPGQSLTLIATANQGSEATYESGFVIDKFPISRPNLTFSTLTVSNMSPEDSSIYLCSCAGTGNGYTFGSGTRLTVV.